This TCR beta chain was retrieved from a study of memory CD4+ T cells and cytomegalovirus serostatus. Study details: This sample comes from healthy Belgian adults, eight to ten CMV seropositive, some 22 seronegative. The study, taken as a whole, reports: CD4+ memory repertoires contained about two fifths of the 164 reported CMV TCRbeta sequences. Repertoires predicted CMV serostatus with median bootstrapped AUC of approximately 0.95.

The table came from immunoSEQ multiplex PCR; TCRdb's copy has only in-frame clones and leaves some out. The repertoire includes about 41,000 clones, roughly 77% of them detected once, and about 0.79% sits in the top ten. CDR3 length: 15 amino acids. Germline CDR1 reads SNHLY; CDR2 reads FYNNEI. V was shortened by 6 bases and J by 4 bases, with 15 bases between the two germline ends. Concerning this clone itself: Its specificity is unknown.

Single viable CD3+CD4+CD8-CD45RO+ cells were sorted as the memory CD4+ T cells. After thawing, CD4+ T cells were positively selected. The sequence was collected from an adult in good health and CMV-seronegative. The J gene is TRBJ2-2, the V gene TRBV2, with D maybe TRBD2 (7 bases). The sample taken for sequencing was memory CD4+ T cells from blood. The CDR3 DNA sequence: TGTGCCAGCAGGGGGGGAGGGGGAATCACCGGGGAGCTGTTTTTT. Its translation is CASRGGGGITGELFF.